What follows is one T cell receptor beta chain and its context. Its specificity is unknown. The CDR3 consists of 12 residues. CDR1 is SEHNR and CDR2 is FQNEAQ in the germline V gene (reference sequence). Trimming stripped 10 bases from V and 1 base from J, with 10 bases between. These data belong to a study of blood T cells in healthy people across ages. Study results and caveats: Higher naive T cell percentage went strongly together with higher TCR beta diversity.

The use of a sample-barcoded 5' primer and a J-beta primer mix characterized a second PCR of about 7 to 12 cycles. Each TCR beta cDNA got a 12-nucleotide random molecular identifier. TCRdb itself ran the 5' RACE reads through MiXCR, one entry per CDR3 protein. The sample contains 650,000 to 1,000,000 distinct CDR3 sequences, 30% to 45% of which appear only once. Researchers isolated at least 7 million PBMCs per sample. No fewer than 5.5 micrograms of total RNA were isolated from every sample. This receptor was taken from a man younger than 30 in good health. Source material: blood. The V and J genes are TRBV7-9 and TRBJ1-1; D remains unclear. The CDR3, as DNA: TGTGCCACAGACGCTAAGAACACTGAAGCTTTCTTT. It translates to CATDAKNTEAFF.